This entry lists 15 T cell receptor beta chains sequenced from one sample in a study of identifying expanded T cells in peripheral blood. The method was immunoSEQ multiplex PCR; TCRdb's version includes in-frame clones alone and lacks a portion of them. The sample records about 100,000 clones, around nine tenths being singletons. Specimen: blood. These receptors came from a person between 18 and 75 years old in good health.

This chain connects TRBV28 to TRBJ1-5; D is uncertain. Looked up from germline, CDR1 is MDHEN and CDR2 is SYDVKM. Trimming took off 6 bases at V and 11 bases at J, with 14 bases between the two ends. The CDR3 covers 12 residues. CDR3 amino acids: CASSTGSPAQHF. Written as DNA, the CDR3 is TGTGCCAGCAGCACCGGATCACCAGCCCAGCATTTT.

In its sample, this clone was seen once. The genes are TRBV15 and TRBJ1-3; the D gene is possibly TRBD1 (6 bases). CDR3 size: 14 residues. Germline CDR1 LNHNV, CDR2 YYDKDF (reference sequence). V lost 1 base, J lost 4 bases, and 8 bases lay in between. The CDR3 DNA is TGTGCCACCAGCAGAGGGACAGTAGGAAACACCATATATTTT. The encoded protein is CATSRGTVGNTIYF.

This chain uses TRBV4-2 with TRBJ2-5, with 10 bases identical to TRBD2. CDR1 and CDR2 (germline): LGHNA, YNFKEQ. The CDR3 totals 14 residues. V dropped 6 bases and J dropped 5; count of bases not matched to a gene: 6. The CDR3 DNA is TGTGCCAGCAGAAGCGGGGGGGCCAGGGAGACCCAGTACTTC. Its translation is CASRSGGARETQYF.

The CDR3 protein is CASSFGQGAPEQYF. CDR3 bases: TGTGCCAGCAGCTTTGGTCAGGGGGCCCCCGAGCAGTACTTC. The chain links TRBV5-5 to TRBJ2-7; 8 positions match TRBD1. The junction had 7 bases not matched to a gene; V was cut back by 2 bases and J by 6 bases. The CDR3 covers 14 residues. Germline CDR1 reads SGHKS; CDR2 reads YYEKEE (reference sequence).

V usage is TRBV28 and J usage is TRBJ1-1; no definite D call. The germline V gene has CDR1 MDHEN and CDR2 SYDVKM. The CDR3 is made up of 15 amino acids. The V end lost 2 bases, the J end lost 1 base, and 11 bases lay between the germline ends. CDR3 in amino acids: CASSLIAVPNTEAFF. The CDR3 nucleotides are TGTGCCAGCAGTTTAATCGCAGTCCCGAACACTGAAGCTTTCTTT.

CDR3 in amino acids: CASTGQGGQPQHF. The CDR3 DNA is TGCGCCAGCACCGGACAGGGAGGGCAGCCCCAGCATTTT. V usage is TRBV10-2 and J usage is TRBJ1-5, with 8 bases lining up with TRBD1. The CDR3 spans 13 residues. Germline CDR1 WSHSY, CDR2 SAAADI. Trimming took 7 bases from V and 7 from J; bases not matched to a gene: 6.

The chain uses TRBV14 and TRBJ2-7, with 8 bases that match TRBD2. This CDR3 has 16 amino acids. Germline V gene lookup returns CDR1 SGHDN and CDR2 FVKESK. With 3 bases clipped from V and 4 bases from J, the junction kept 11 bases outside the gene matches. CDR3 sequence (DNA): TGTGCCAGCAGCCATCTTAGCGGGAAGGGATCTTACGAGCAGTACTTC. It translates to CASSHLSGKGSYEQYF.

The CDR3: CASSATSGVHNSPLHF. For the CDR3, the DNA is TGTGCCAGCAGTGCCACCTCGGGGGTTCATAATTCACCCCTCCACTTT. The chain links TRBV28 to TRBJ1-6; weak D call: TRBD1 (5 bases). Trimming removed 5 bases from V and 5 bases from J, with 16 bases in between. This CDR3 is 16 amino acids long. From germline, CDR1 is MDHEN and CDR2 SYDVKM.

V and J are TRBV6-5 and TRBJ1-2; tentative D call: TRBD1 (5 bases). This CDR3 has 14 amino acids. V was clipped by 0 bases and J by 8 bases, with 13 bases between them. Per germline, CDR1 MNHEY and CDR2 SVGAGI. The DNA for the CDR3 is TGTGCCAGCAGTTACTCCGGGACGGAGACCGGCTACACCTTC. This codes for CASSYSGTETGYTF.

The chain recombines TRBV28 with TRBJ2-7, with D perhaps matching TRBD2 (6 bases). Trimming left V 4 bases short and J 2 bases short, with 12 bases between. Germline V gives CDR1 MDHEN, CDR2 SYDVKM. The CDR3 has 14 amino acids. The CDR3 region is CASSSGTSTYEQYF. The CDR3 bases are TGTGCCAGCAGTTCCGGGACTTCTACCTACGAGCAGTACTTC.

The J gene is TRBJ2-7, the V gene TRBV7-3; D is possibly TRBD1 or TRBD2 (5 bases each). This CDR3 is built from 14 residues. The germline CDR1 and CDR2 sequences are SGHTA and FQGTGA. V lost 2 bases, J lost 6 bases, and 14 bases lay in between. CDR3 region: CASSLGTESAEQYF. The CDR3 DNA sequence: TGTGCCAGCAGCTTAGGGACGGAAAGTGCCGAGCAGTACTTC. The complete variable domain, with remaining parts taken from reference TRBV7-3 and TRBJ2-7, reads GAGVSQTPSNKVTEKGKYVELRCDPISGHTALYWYRQSLGQGPEFLIYFQGTGAADDSGLPNDRFFAVRPEGSVSTLKIQRTERGDSAVYLCASSLGTESAEQYFGPGTRLTVT.

V is TRBV6-1 and J is TRBJ2-7, with 11 bases that match TRBD1. V trimming: 1 base; J trimming: 9 bases; junction bases outside the gene matches: 11. From germline, CDR1 is MNHNS and CDR2 SASEGT. The length of the CDR3 is 16 residues. The CDR3 DNA reads TGTGCCAGCAGTGAAGGGCCGGGACAGGGGGTTTTAGGGCAGTACTTC. Protein sequence: CASSEGPGQGVLGQYF.

This clone was detected a few times. V gene TRBV28 combines with J gene TRBJ2-5; 10 nucleotides match TRBD1. The germline V gene encodes CDR1 MDHEN and CDR2 SYDVKM. The junction had 10 bases not matched to a gene; V was cut back by 4 bases and J by 5 bases. The CDR3 runs to 16 residues. CDR3 loop: CASSSGQGMLRETQYF. For the CDR3, the DNA is TGTGCCAGCAGTTCGGGACAGGGGATGTTGAGGGAGACCCAGTACTTC.

This clone appeared once. This chain links TRBV10-1 with TRBJ2-3; tentative D call: TRBD1 (6 bases). Trimming pared 6 bases from V and 0 bases from J, leaving 13 bases between. This CDR3 contains 15 residues. Per the germline V gene, CDR1 is WNHNN and CDR2 is SYGVQD (reference sequence). Here the CDR3 reads CASSLSGGSTDTQYF. The CDR3 DNA reads TGCGCCAGCAGCCTGAGTGGGGGCAGCACAGATACGCAGTATTTT.

CDR3 loop: CASSFSVSSYNEQFF. CDR3 nucleotide sequence: TGTGCCAGCAGTTTTTCGGTGTCCTCCTACAATGAGCAGTTCTTC. The rearrangement links TRBV7-2 to TRBJ2-1; no clear D gene. Looked up from germline, CDR1 is SGHTA and CDR2 is FQGNSA. The CDR3 totals 15 residues. V lost 6 bases to trimming and J lost 0 bases, with 12 bases between them.